A selection of T cell receptor beta chains follows, all from one sample in a study of CD8 T cells in ankylosing spondylitis. MiXCR was run by TCRdb on the 5' RACE reads, yielding one entry per CDR3 protein. In the table there are around 340,000 distinct CDR3 sequences, 20% to 25% of which are singletons. Material: blood, either unsorted or a sorted T cell fraction (not recorded which). The receptors come from a male donor with ankylosing spondylitis or in good health (not recorded which). Each CDR3 is given with its conserved first and last residue. The D gene is left open where the match is weak. Size tells how often a clone was seen (once, few, many) or the class of an expanded clone, and some rows leave it out.

TRBV12-3/TRBV12-4	.	many	TRBJ2-2	TGTGCCTGGTCGGGCAGAAACACCGGGGAGCTGTTTTTT	CAWSGRNTGELFF
TRBV20-1	.	.	TRBJ2-7	TGCAGTGCTAGAGATCTAGCCCACGAGCAGTACTTC	CSARDLAHEQYF
TRBV29-1	.	.	TRBJ1-1	TGCAGCGTGGGGACACTGAACACTGAAGCTTTCTTT	CSVGTLNTEAFF
TRBV12-3/TRBV12-4	.	few	TRBJ2-7	TGTGCCAGCAGTTTGATGGGCGAGCAGTACTTC	CASSLMGEQYF
TRBV2	.	.	TRBJ2-7	TGTGCCAGCAGTGAAGGTCGGGACCGCCGGTTC	CASSEGRDRRF
TRBV4-1	.	.	TRBJ2-1	TGCGCCAGCAGCCAAGAGGGCCTCAATGAGCAGTTCTTC	CASSQEGLNEQFF
TRBV20-1	.	.	TRBJ2-7	TGCAGTGCTCGTCAGACAGCCTCCTACGAGCAGTACTTC	CSARQTASYEQYF
TRBV5-1	.	few	TRBJ2-1	TGCGCCAGCAGCTTGGTTGGGGGATTTAGGAATGAGCAGTTCTTC	CASSLVGGFRNEQFF
TRBV24-1	TRBD1	few	TRBJ2-1	TGTGCCACCAGTGATCCCTACAGGGGAGAGCAGTTCTTC	CATSDPYRGEQFF
TRBV4-1	.	few	TRBJ2-2	TGCGCCAGCAGCCAAGGAACGGGCACCGGGGAGCTGTTTTTT	CASSQGTGTGELFF
TRBV20-1	TRBD1	few	TRBJ2-7	TGCAGTGCTCCCGGGACAGGGTACGAGCAGTACTTC	CSAPGTGYEQYF
TRBV9	.	.	TRBJ2-3	TGTGCCAGCAGCGTAGTAGATTCACTGGTGGCCACAGATACGCAGTATTTT	CASSVVDSLVATDTQYF
TRBV7-9	TRBD1	.	TRBJ2-7	TGTGCCAGCAGCTCGTTTGCTGGACAGGAGTACGAGCAGTACTTC	CASSSFAGQEYEQYF
TRBV7-9	.	.	TRBJ2-7	TGTGCCAGCAGTCCAGCCGGGGGCAACGAGCAGTACTTC	CASSPAGGNEQYF
TRBV9	.	.	TRBJ2-2	TGTGCCAGCAGCGTAAGCCAGGCCGGGGAGCTGTTTTTT	CASSVSQAGELFF
TRBV12-3/TRBV12-4	.	few	TRBJ2-7	TGTGCCAGCAGTACCGGGACGGCTTCCTACGAGCAGTACTTC	CASSTGTASYEQYF
TRBV12-3/TRBV12-4	TRBD1	many	TRBJ2-7	TGTGCCAGCAGTTCCGGGACAGGGACCTACGAGCAGTACTTC	CASSSGTGTYEQYF
TRBV7-2	TRBD1	many	TRBJ2-5	TGTGCCAGCAGCTTAGAGACAGGGGGCTTGGAGACCCAGTACTTC	CASSLETGGLETQYF
TRBV6-1	TRBD2	.	TRBJ2-5	TGTGCCAGCAATCCAGCGGGGAGCTACCAAGAGACCCAGTACTTC	CASNPAGSYQETQYF
TRBV27	TRBD1	few	TRBJ2-3	TGTGCCAGCAGCCGGGACAGAAGCACAGATACGCAGTATTTT	CASSRDRSTDTQYF
TRBV4-1	TRBD2	.	TRBJ2-3	TGCGCCAGCAGCCAAGAAGGAGCGGGGGTTGGAGATACGCAGTATTTT	CASSQEGAGVGDTQYF
TRBV9	.	few	TRBJ2-7	TGTGCCAGCAGCGTCCAGGGGAACGGTTTGAACGAGCAGTACTTC	CASSVQGNGLNEQYF
TRBV10-3	TRBD1	.	TRBJ2-1	TGTGCCATCAAGTCGCAGGGGGCCAACAATGAGCAGTTCTTC	CAIKSQGANNEQFF
TRBV12-3/TRBV12-4	.	.	TRBJ1-2	TGTGCCAGCAGTCCTCGGGGGCACCCGCCGGGGTGGTATGGCTACACCTTC	CASSPRGHPPGWYGYTF
TRBV4-1	.	.	TRBJ2-6	TGCGCCAGCAGCCAATCAGGACGGACAGTCGACAACGTCCTGACTTTC	CASSQSGRTVDNVLTF
TRBV11-1	.	many	TRBJ2-5	TGTGCCAGCAGCCCCCCCGGAGAAGAGACCCAGTACTTC	CASSPPGEETQYF
TRBV9	.	few	TRBJ2-4	TGTGCCAGCAGCGACCTAGCCAACATTCAGTACTTC	CASSDLANIQYF
TRBV4-1	TRBD1	.	TRBJ2-1	TGCGCCAGCAGCATCTCCGGGACAGGGAGGACGGGGACCTACAATGAGCAGTTCTTC	CASSISGTGRTGTYNEQFF
TRBV7-9	TRBD1	.	TRBJ1-1	TGTGCCAGCAGCGAGTCTTTACAGGGGACTGAAGCTTTCTTT	CASSESLQGTEAFF
TRBV14	TRBD1	.	TRBJ2-1	TGTGCCAGCAGCCAAGAGGGGCAGGGGGCTATTGAGCAGTTCTTC	CASSQEGQGAIEQFF
TRBV3-1	.	.	TRBJ2-3	TGTGCCAGCAGCCAACCTTCCGATGGCGCGAATACGCAGTATTTT	CASSQPSDGANTQYF
TRBV29-1	TRBD1	few	TRBJ2-5	TGCAGCGTTGAAGGAGGGACAGGGAGGGTGGGAGAGACCCAGTACTTC	CSVEGGTGRVGETQYF
TRBV4-1	.	few	TRBJ1-5	TGCGCCAGCAGCCAAGACTTGGGGTACAATCAGCCCCAGCATTTT	CASSQDLGYNQPQHF
TRBV12-3/TRBV12-4	.	many	TRBJ2-7	TGTGCCAGCAGTTTGGTGACCGCGAACTACGAGCAGTACTTC	CASSLVTANYEQYF
TRBV28	TRBD2	few	TRBJ2-5	TGTGCCAGCAGTTCCCAACGTCCTAGCGGTGATTACCAAGAGACCCAGTACTTC	CASSSQRPSGDYQETQYF
TRBV5-1	TRBD1	.	TRBJ1-5	TGCGCCAGCAGCTTGGCTGGGACAGGGACTCAGCCCCAGCATTTT	CASSLAGTGTQPQHF
TRBV12-3/TRBV12-4	.	many	TRBJ2-3	TGTGCCAGCAGTTTAGGGCAAGGCCCCCGCACAGATACGCAGTATTTT	CASSLGQGPRTDTQYF
TRBV9	TRBD2	.	TRBJ2-1	TGTGCCAGCAGCACCCAGAGGGGGACTAGCATGAATGAGCAGTTCTTC	CASSTQRGTSMNEQFF
TRBV4-1	TRBD2	few	TRBJ2-1	TGCGCCAGCAGCCAAGAAGCGGGGGGGCCAAACAATGAGCAGTTCTTC	CASSQEAGGPNNEQFF
TRBV29-1	.	few	TRBJ2-3	TGCAGCGTTGTGGGGGAGTCTAGCACAGATACGCAGTATTTT	CSVVGESSTDTQYF
TRBV4-2	.	.	TRBJ1-5	TGTGCCAGCAGCCTCGCCCCCGGACAGCCCCAGCATTTT	CASSLAPGQPQHF
TRBV4-1	TRBD2	few	TRBJ2-7	TGCGCCAGCAGCCAAGGGGGACTAGCGGGGGACGAGCAGTACTTC	CASSQGGLAGDEQYF
TRBV2	TRBD2	.	TRBJ2-1	TGTGCCAGCGGTACTAGCGGGGGGGCGAGTGAGCAGTTCTTC	CASGTSGGASEQFF
TRBV10-3	.	few	TRBJ2-7	TGTGCCATCAGTGAGTCTCAGGGCCACGAGCAGTACTTC	CAISESQGHEQYF
TRBV7-9	TRBD2	few	TRBJ2-5	TGTGCCAGCAGCCTTGGGACTAGCGGCCCCCCTAGGACCCAGTACTTC	CASSLGTSGPPRTQYF
TRBV6-4	.	.	TRBJ2-1	TGTGCCAGCAGTGACCCCCAGGGGACGAGCTCCTACAATGAGCAGTTCTTC	CASSDPQGTSSYNEQFF
TRBV10-1	TRBD1	.	TRBJ2-3	TGCGCCAGCAGTGGGGGACAGGGTGTTTTAGCAGATACGCAGTATTTT	CASSGGQGVLADTQYF